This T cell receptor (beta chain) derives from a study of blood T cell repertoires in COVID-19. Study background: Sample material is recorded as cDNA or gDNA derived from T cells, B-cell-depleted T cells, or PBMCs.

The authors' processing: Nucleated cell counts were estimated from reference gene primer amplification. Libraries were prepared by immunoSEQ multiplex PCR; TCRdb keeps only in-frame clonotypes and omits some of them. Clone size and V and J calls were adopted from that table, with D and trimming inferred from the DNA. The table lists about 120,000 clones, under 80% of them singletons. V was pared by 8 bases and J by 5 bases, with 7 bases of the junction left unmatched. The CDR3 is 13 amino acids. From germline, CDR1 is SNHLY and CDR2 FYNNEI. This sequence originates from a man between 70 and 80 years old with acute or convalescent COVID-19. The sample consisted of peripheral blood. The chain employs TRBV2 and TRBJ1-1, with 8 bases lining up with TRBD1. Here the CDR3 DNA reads TGTGCCAGCCCCGACAGGGGTGAGACTGAAGCTTTCTTT. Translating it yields CASPDRGETEAFF.